The next 10 T cell receptor beta chains were all read from a single sample in a study of regulatory T cells in long-lasting Graves disease (dated by TCRdb to the early 2020s). In light of the paper, this sample's time point label describes: newly diagnosed GD, antithyroid drugs for less than 3 months. For both TCR sequencing and RNA sequencing, RNA was extracted from PBMCs in TRIzol. Library preparation employed multiplex PCR. TCRdb records Illumina HiSeq 4000 as the sequencer. CDR3 regions were amplified by Arm-PCR with iRepertoire HTBI primers to construct TCR beta libraries. The public reads were run again by TCRdb, first through fastp at Q25 and then through MiXCR, and only productive beta chains were kept. Each CDR3 protein gets just one entry, which takes the most common genes and DNA from the rows behind it. For this sample there are about 560,000 distinct CDR3 sequences; roughly 15% appear just once. Together, the top ten hold 12% of the sample.

Another study also made use of these data, one on T cells in Graves' hyperthyroidism and ophthalmopathy.

The source was peripheral blood mononuclear cells (PBMCs), collected at new diagnosis, from a patient treated with antithyroid drugs. Receptors were obtained from a man between 18 and 35 years old with Graves disease. Donor details come from another sample of the same person, matched by shared clones.

This clonotype was seen only a few times. The chain uses TRBV14 and TRBJ2-1; D assignment may be TRBD1 or TRBD2 (5 bases each). Trimming shortened V by 1 base and J by 4 bases, and 11 bases separated the two germline ends. Germline V gene data show CDR1 as SGHDN and CDR2 as FVKESK. The CDR3 loop spans 15 amino acids. CDR3 region: CASSQVGVRYNEQFF. The CDR3 DNA is TGTGCCAGCAGCCAAGTGGGGGTAAGGTACAATGAGCAGTTCTTC. Drawing the rest from reference TRBV14 and TRBJ2-1, the complete variable domain is EAGVTQFPSHSVIEKGQTVTLRCDPISGHDNLYWYRRVMGKEIKFLLHFVKESKQDESGMPNNRFLAERTGGTYSTLKVQPAELEDSGVYFCASSQVGVRYNEQFFGPGTRLTVL.

This clonotype was counted ten times or more. The CDR3 protein is CASSLDLYNEQFF. The CDR3 DNA is TGTGCCAGCAGTTTAGACTTGTACAATGAGCAGTTCTTC. The chain joins TRBV27 to TRBJ2-1, with D hard to call. This CDR3 has 13 amino acids. V lost 2 bases, J lost 4 bases, and 6 bases lay in between. Germline CDR1 and CDR2: MNHEY and SMNVEV (reference sequence).

This clonotype showed up many times. V usage is TRBV12-3 or TRBV12-4 and J usage is TRBJ2-5; tentatively, D is TRBD1 (6 bases). There are 12 residues in the CDR3. Trimming removed 6 bases from V and 4 bases from J, with 9 bases in between. CDR3 sequence reads: CASSVRGETQYF. In DNA form, the CDR3 reads TGTGCCAGCAGCGTCAGGGGAGAGACCCAGTACTTC.

This clonotype showed up many times. The CDR3 DNA reads as TGTGCCAGCAGCTTCGGGGGGCAAGGCTATGGCTACACCTTC. Protein sequence: CASSFGGQGYGYTF. The chain links TRBV28 to TRBJ1-2; tentative D call: TRBD1 (6 bases). This CDR3 has 14 amino acids. Trimming pared 6 bases from V and 4 bases from J, leaving 15 bases between. CDR1 and CDR2 (germline): MDHEN, SYDVKM.

The chain employs TRBV7-9 and TRBJ2-7; 11 bases map to TRBD1. This CDR3 has 14 amino acids. The V gene's germline CDR1 is SEHNR and CDR2 FQNEAQ (reference sequence). V dropped 4 bases and J dropped 6; count of bases not matched to a gene: 5. In DNA, the CDR3 is TGTGCCAGCAGCTACCCGGGACAGGGGGTCGAGCAGTACTTC. Translation: CASSYPGQGVEQYF.

The gene calls are TRBV6-2 or TRBV6-3 and TRBJ2-7; D may be TRBD2 (6 bases). The CDR3 is 15 amino acids. The V end lost 7 bases, the J end lost 5 bases, and 21 bases lay between the germline ends. Germline V gene lookup returns CDR1 MNHEY and CDR2 SVGEGT. DNA of the CDR3: TGTGCCAGCACCATTAGGGGCGGGAAGTCGGACGAGCAGTACTTC. Protein: CASTIRGGKSDEQYF.

This clonotype occurred many times. The chain joins TRBV12-3 or TRBV12-4 to TRBJ2-7, with no clear D. The CDR3 loop spans 13 amino acids. Trimming shortened V by 3 bases and J by 3 bases, and 9 bases separated the two germline ends. In DNA form, the CDR3 reads TGTGCCAGCAGTTTCGGAACTATCTACGAGCAGTACTTC. Its protein is CASSFGTIYEQYF.

This clonotype was detected many times. The V and J genes are TRBV20-1 and TRBJ2-7; TRBD1 or TRBD2 may be the D gene (6 bases each). Trimming removed 6 bases from V and 4 bases from J, with 16 bases in between. This CDR3 has 13 residues. Germline CDR1 is DFQATT and CDR2 is SNEGSKA (reference sequence). The CDR3 is CSATSRGLYEQYF. CDR3 coding DNA: TGCAGTGCCACAAGCCGGGGGCTATACGAGCAGTACTTC.

The chain couples TRBV20-1 to TRBJ2-3; 9 nucleotides match TRBD2. The CDR3 loop spans 17 amino acids. The V gene's germline CDR1 is DFQATT and CDR2 SNEGSKA (reference sequence). Trimming at V came to 3 bases and at J to 0 bases, leaving 10 bases not matched to a gene. Here the CDR3 reads CSASWASGESSTDTQYF. The CDR3 DNA follows: TGCAGTGCTAGTTGGGCTAGCGGGGAATCTAGCACAGATACGCAGTATTTT.

A few counts support this clonotype. This rearrangement joins TRBV9 to TRBJ2-2, with 7 bases lining up with TRBD1. From germline, CDR1 is SGDLS and CDR2 YYNGEE. This CDR3 comprises 15 residues. Trimming at V came to 6 bases and at J to 5 bases, leaving 10 bases not matched to a gene. The CDR3 sequence is CASNGGLQGTGELFF. The CDR3 coding sequence is TGTGCCAGCAACGGCGGGCTACAGGGGACCGGGGAGCTGTTTTTT.